This TCR beta chain was recorded in a study of shared clonotypes between healthy human individuals. V shed 0 bases and J 3 bases; nucleotides not matched to a gene: 3. This CDR3 contains 15 residues. Germline CDR1 and CDR2: PRHDT and FYEKMQ (reference sequence). The data were produced by immunoSEQ multiplex PCR, yet TCRdb's version contains in-frame clones alone and is incomplete. The sample has millions of clones; just under 95% are singletons. CD45RO-negative, CCR7-selected cells formed the naive CD8 fraction, which excluded terminally differentiated effector memory CD45RA+ cells. Sequenced material: naive CD8+ T cells sorted from blood. This TCR came from a man aged 18 to 30 in good health. The J gene is TRBJ1-2, the V gene TRBV13; 8 bases agree with TRBD1. The CDR3 bases are TGTGCCAGCAGCTTAGGTTCAGGGGGCGACTATGGCTACACCTTC. This translates into CASSLGSGGDYGYTF.